These 20 T cell receptor beta chains share one sample of origin, sequenced in a study of beta chain features in type 1 diabetes listed by TCRdb under 2018. General study outcomes and caveats: In all four CD4+ subsets, TCRB CDR3 length was moderately but significantly shorter in type 1 diabetes patients.

Preparation of the library involved the immunoSEQ multiplex PCR assay. The entire isolated RNA was reverse transcribed using the High Capacity cDNA Reverse Transcription Kit, and thus expressed TCRB transcripts were sequenced. The table comes from immuneACCESS by way of TCRdb, which keeps in-frame sequences with V and J called. Part of the clones is missing from these tables; in studies checked, under half for an unresolved V gene and the rest for unknown reasons. Counted in this sample were about 170,000 clones; 7.8% of them appeared once. The ten top clones hold 0.94% of the sample. These TCRs are of unknown antigen specificity. Input material: central memory CD4+ T cells from blood. These receptor sequences come from a woman in her thirties or forties with type 1 diabetes.

The chain joins TRBV28 to TRBJ2-7, with 11 positions matching TRBD2. The CDR3 is 14 residues long. Germline loops: CDR1 MDHEN, CDR2 SYDVKM. V lost 6 bases to trimming and J lost 2 bases; unmatched junction nucleotides: 3. CDR3 coding DNA: TGTGCCAGCAGGGTTAGCGGGGGGGCCTACGAGCAGTACTTC. Translating gives CASRVSGGAYEQYF.

The chain carries TRBV7-2 and TRBJ2-3; 7 nucleotides line up with TRBD2. CDR1 SGHTA and CDR2 FQGNSA come from the germline V gene. V was clipped by 5 bases and J by 5 bases; unmatched bases: 10. This CDR3 is built from 15 residues. This chain's CDR3 is CASSLLGGYGDTQYF. Here the CDR3 DNA reads TGTGCCAGCAGCCTCCTGGGAGGGTACGGAGATACGCAGTATTTT.

J is TRBJ2-1 and V is TRBV18, with a tentative D call TRBD2 (5 bases). Germline V CDR1 and CDR2: KGHSH, LQKENI. Trimming cost V 3 bases and J 10 bases, with 13 bases left between them. This CDR3 is 13 amino acids long. CDR3 sequence (DNA): TGTGCCAGCTCACCGTCAGCGGACGAGGAGCAGTTCTTC. Translation gives CASSPSADEEQFF. The full variable domain, its missing parts supplied by reference TRBV18 and TRBJ2-1, is NAGVMQNPRHLVRRRGQEARLRCSPMKGHSHVYWYRQLPEEGLKFMVYLQKENIIDESGMPKERFSAEFPKEGPSILRIQQVVRGDSAAYFCASSPSADEEQFFGPGTRLTVL.

This clone was seen a few times. This sequence joins TRBV2 and TRBJ2-2, with D perhaps TRBD2 (7 bases). This CDR3 is built from 15 residues. Trimming pared 6 bases from V and 3 bases from J, leaving 14 bases between. CDR1 and CDR2 from the germline V gene are SNHLY and FYNNEI. For the CDR3, the DNA is TGTGCCAGCAGAAGACGGGGGGCGGACACCGGGGAGCTGTTTTTT. This encodes CASRRRGADTGELFF.

As for this clone: Other DNA sequences within the sample encode an identical CDR3. This chain connects TRBV28 to TRBJ2-1; possible D gene TRBD2, 5 bases. Germline CDR1 reads MDHEN; CDR2 reads SYDVKM. Trimming pared 6 bases from V and 0 bases from J, leaving 6 bases between. The CDR3 is made up of 13 amino acids. CDR3 sequence reads: CASRGSSYNEQFF. The DNA of the CDR3 is TGTGCCAGCAGGGGGAGCTCCTACAATGAGCAGTTCTTC. The variable domain in full, completed from reference TRBV28 and TRBJ2-1, reads DVKVTQSSRYLVKRTGEKVFLECVQDMDHENMFWYRQDPGLGLRLIYFSYDVKMKEKGDIPEGYSVSREKKERFSLILESASTNQTSMYLCASRGSSYNEQFFGPGTRLTVL.

The CDR3 loop reads CASSVGSGASPLHF. DNA for the CDR3: TGTGCCAGCAGCGTGGGATCTGGGGCTTCACCCCTCCACTTT. The gene calls are TRBV9 and TRBJ1-6; D might be TRBD1 (5 bases). CDR3 size: 14 residues. Trimming removed 2 bases from V and 9 bases from J, with 12 bases in between. In germline, CDR1 is SGDLS, CDR2 YYNGEE.

The rearrangement uses TRBV2 and TRBJ2-1; D gene ambiguous. Germline V lookup: CDR1 SNHLY, CDR2 FYNNEI. V was trimmed by 4 bases and J by 7 bases, leaving 14 bases between them. The CDR3 consists of 14 residues. The CDR3: CASSVAALDNEQFF. The CDR3, as DNA: TGTGCCAGCAGTGTCGCGGCCTTGGATAATGAGCAGTTCTTC.

This clone occurred a few times. The chain joins TRBV28 to TRBJ2-7; 9 bases line up with TRBD1. Germline-derived CDR1 and CDR2 are MDHEN and SYDVKM. This CDR3 is 14 amino acids long. Trimming cost V 9 bases and J 3 bases; bases outside gene matches: 9. CDR3 sequence: CASDRPGQGYEQYF. The DNA of the CDR3 is TGTGCCAGTGACCGTCCGGGACAGGGCTACGAGCAGTACTTC.

In this sample, this clone turned up a few times. The rearrangement links TRBV4-3 to TRBJ1-1; the D is unclear. Germline V gene lookup returns CDR1 LGHNA and CDR2 YSLEER. V was clipped by 0 bases and J by 1 base, with 9 bases between them. The CDR3 has 15 amino acids. CDR3 nucleotide sequence: TGCGCCAGCAGCCAAGATCAAACAGCGAACACTGAAGCTTTCTTT. Its protein is CASSQDQTANTEAFF.

V is TRBV11-1 and J is TRBJ2-2; 8 bases match TRBD2. Losses at the gene ends were 10 bases for V and 4 bases for J; bases not matched to a gene: 11. The CDR3 is 15 residues long. The germline V gene encodes CDR1 SGHAT and CDR2 FQDESV (reference sequence). The CDR3 reads CATRGGTEITGELFF. CDR3 bases: TGTGCCACCCGGGGGGGGACGGAGATCACCGGGGAGCTGTTTTTT.

This clone was seen a few times. The gene calls are TRBV27 and TRBJ2-1; 9 bases map to TRBD2. V shed 3 bases and J 6 bases; nucleotides not matched to a gene: 9. Germline V gene data show CDR1 as MNHEY and CDR2 as SMNVEV (reference sequence). This CDR3 has 16 amino acids. In DNA form, the CDR3 reads TGTGCCAGCAGTTTGGTAGCGGGAGTTAAGGGCAATGAGCAGTTCTTC. Residues: CASSLVAGVKGNEQFF.

V and J are TRBV14 and TRBJ2-7, with unresolved D. Between the trimmed V and J ends, which lost 0 bases and 5 bases, there was a span of 11 bases. Germline CDR1 and CDR2: SGHDN and FVKESK. The CDR3 is made up of 14 amino acids. The CDR3 protein is CASSQDYGSDEQYF. The CDR3 DNA sequence: TGTGCCAGCAGCCAAGACTACGGGTCCGACGAGCAGTACTTC.

The rearrangement uses TRBV6-5 and TRBJ1-2; 7 nucleotides agree with TRBD1. The CDR3 spans 15 residues. CDR1 is MNHEY and CDR2 is SVGAGI in the germline V gene. The junction had 11 bases not matched to a gene; V was cut back by 6 bases and J by 4 bases. The CDR3 loop is CASRGRGQRGYGYTF. The CDR3 nucleotides are TGTGCCAGCAGAGGACGGGGACAGCGCGGCTATGGCTACACCTTC.

The V gene is TRBV7-2, the J gene TRBJ2-5, with TRBD1 matching over 7 bases. Germline CDR1 reads SGHTA; CDR2 reads FQGNSA. This CDR3 has 14 amino acids. V dropped 1 base and J dropped 2; count of bases not matched to a gene: 1. CDR3: CASSLGTGQETQYF. DNA of the CDR3: TGTGCCAGCAGCTTAGGGACAGGTCAAGAGACCCAGTACTTC. Together with reference TRBV7-2 and TRBJ2-5, the CDR3 gives the full variable domain: GAGVSQSPSNKVTEKGKDVELRCDPISGHTALYWYRQSLGQGLEFLIYFQGNSAPDKSGLPSDRFSAERTGGSVSTLTIQRTQQEDSAVYLCASSLGTGQETQYFGPGTRLLVL.

The chain has TRBV6-5 and TRBJ2-3; D gene ambiguous. Germline loops: CDR1 MNHEY, CDR2 SVGAGI. The CDR3 has 12 amino acids. With 6 bases removed from V and 6 bases from J, the gap between germline ends came to 10 bases. The CDR3 DNA follows: TGTGCCAGCAGCCCCGCCAGGGATACGCAGTATTTT. This sequence encodes CASSPARDTQYF.

This clone was detected only a few times. The J gene is TRBJ2-7, the V gene TRBV4-3, with D perhaps matching TRBD2 (5 bases). From germline, CDR1 is LGHNA and CDR2 YSLEER. The CDR3 length is 13 residues. Trimming cost V 8 bases and J 5 bases, with 16 bases left between them. Written as DNA, the CDR3 is TGCGCCAGCGGACGGACTGTAGCTCACGAGCAGTACTTC. This translates into CASGRTVAHEQYF.

Only a few counts were recorded for this clone. The gene calls are TRBV27 and TRBJ2-7, with D unclear. V was cut by 5 bases and J by 1 base, with 15 bases left in between. CDR3 length: 15 amino acids. In germline, CDR1 is MNHEY, CDR2 SMNVEV (reference sequence). The CDR3, as DNA: TGTGCCAGCAGTCCCCACGAGGTTGCTTCCTACGAGCAGTACTTC. Protein: CASSPHEVASYEQYF.

The rearrangement joins TRBV6-5 to TRBJ2-3; the D gene could be TRBD1 or TRBD2 (7 bases each). The CDR3 runs to 14 residues. V dropped 10 bases and J dropped 0 bases, with 14 bases sitting between them. Germline V gene lookup returns CDR1 MNHEY and CDR2 SVGAGI. DNA for the CDR3: TGTGCCACCAGGGAGGGACAGAGCACAGATACGCAGTATTTT. Translating gives CATREGQSTDTQYF.

This clone was picked up a small number of times. The genes are TRBV28 and TRBJ2-1, with 9 positions matching TRBD1. CDR3 length: 16 residues. The germline CDR1 and CDR2 sequences are MDHEN and SYDVKM. Trimming at V came to 4 bases and at J to 7 bases, leaving 11 bases not matched to a gene. The CDR3 bases are TGTGCCAGCAGTTCCTATACACAGGGGGCTGCTAATGAGCAGTTCTTC. Translated: CASSSYTQGAANEQFF.

In its sample, this clone was seen a few times. This sample includes further DNA sequences coding for the same CDR3. The chain is built from TRBV29-1 and TRBJ2-3, with D perhaps matching TRBD2 (5 bases). The CDR3 length is 12 residues. Trimming took off 7 bases at V and 2 bases at J, with 10 bases between the two ends. Germline V gene data show CDR1 as SQVTM and CDR2 as ANQGSEA. The CDR3 loop is CSAAEVTDTQYF. The CDR3 DNA reads TGCAGCGCAGCGGAAGTCACAGATACGCAGTATTTT.